This record looks at one T cell receptor (beta chain) sequence and its context. What it binds is not known. The data were obtained in a study of siplizumab effects on memory and regulatory T cells. Study-wide points: Sequences below about 10^-5 frequency were poorly captured. As a result, only a minor fraction of alloreactive clones mapped to unstimulated subsets.

Generated by immunoSEQ multiplex PCR, the TCRdb table keeps only in-frame clones and is missing some. The repertoire holds some 100,000 clones, with around 90% as singletons. The CDR3 has 16 residues. V dropped 5 bases and J dropped 0 bases, with 15 bases sitting between them. Germline lookup yields CDR1 SGHVS and CDR2 FNYEAQ. The sample consisted of CD4+ T cells sorted from blood. The chain has TRBV7-6 and TRBJ2-3; D may be TRBD1 (5 bases). The clonotype comes from a human donor in good health. Some clones in this sample may be carry-over from other donors' samples. CDR3 protein: CASSHRQHSSTDTQYF. CDR3 DNA: TGTGCCAGCAGCCACAGACAGCACTCTAGCACAGATACGCAGTATTTT. The whole variable domain, filled in from reference TRBV7-6 and TRBJ2-3, reads GAGVSQSPRYKVTKRGQDVALRCDPISGHVSLYWYRQALGQGPEFLTYFNYEAQQDKSGLPNDRFSAERPEGSISTLTIQRTEQRDSAMYRCASSHRQHSSTDTQYFGPGTRLTVL.